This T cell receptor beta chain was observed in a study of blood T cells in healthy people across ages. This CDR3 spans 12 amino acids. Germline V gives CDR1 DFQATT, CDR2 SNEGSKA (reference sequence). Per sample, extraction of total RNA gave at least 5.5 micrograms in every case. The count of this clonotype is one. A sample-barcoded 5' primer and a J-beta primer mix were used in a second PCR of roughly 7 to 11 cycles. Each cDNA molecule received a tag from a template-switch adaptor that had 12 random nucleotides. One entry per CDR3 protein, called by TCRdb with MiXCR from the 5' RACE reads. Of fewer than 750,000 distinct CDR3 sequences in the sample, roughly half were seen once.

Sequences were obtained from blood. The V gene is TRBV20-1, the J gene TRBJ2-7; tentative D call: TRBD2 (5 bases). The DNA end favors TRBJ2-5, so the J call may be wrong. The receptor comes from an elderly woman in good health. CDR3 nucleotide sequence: TGCAGTGCCACTAGACTGTTAGAGACCCAGTACTTC. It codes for CSATRLLETQYF.